Presented here are 2 T cell receptor beta chains from one specimen sequenced in a study of OX40 agonist ivuxolimab in advanced cancers. The data were produced by immunoSEQ multiplex PCR, yet TCRdb's version contains in-frame clones alone and is incomplete. This sample yields about 86,000 clones, of which around 90% are seen a single time; approximately 1.5% belongs to the top ten. Here the sequenced sample was CD4+ or CD8+ T cells sorted from blood, taken in a trial of the OX40 agonist ivuxolimab. The receptors were sampled from an adult with an advanced solid tumor such as melanoma, head and neck, liver or kidney cancer.

The chain has TRBV28 and TRBJ1-2; D gene unclear. V was clipped by 5 bases and J by 4 bases, with 8 bases between them. CDR3 length equals 12 residues. CDR1 and CDR2 from the germline V gene are MDHEN and SYDVKM. The CDR3 region is CASSQRPYGYTF. CDR3 DNA sequence: TGTGCCAGCAGTCAACGGCCCTATGGCTACACCTTC.

The V gene is TRBV10-3, the J gene TRBJ2-3; TRBD2 aligns across 8 bases. The germline V gene encodes CDR1 ENHRY and CDR2 SYGVKD. CDR3 size: 16 residues. V gave up 0 bases and J gave up 4 bases; unmatched junction bases: 6. The CDR3 here is CAISESTSGGSDTQYF. The CDR3 coding sequence is TGTGCCATCAGTGAGTCGACGAGCGGGGGTTCAGATACGCAGTATTTT.